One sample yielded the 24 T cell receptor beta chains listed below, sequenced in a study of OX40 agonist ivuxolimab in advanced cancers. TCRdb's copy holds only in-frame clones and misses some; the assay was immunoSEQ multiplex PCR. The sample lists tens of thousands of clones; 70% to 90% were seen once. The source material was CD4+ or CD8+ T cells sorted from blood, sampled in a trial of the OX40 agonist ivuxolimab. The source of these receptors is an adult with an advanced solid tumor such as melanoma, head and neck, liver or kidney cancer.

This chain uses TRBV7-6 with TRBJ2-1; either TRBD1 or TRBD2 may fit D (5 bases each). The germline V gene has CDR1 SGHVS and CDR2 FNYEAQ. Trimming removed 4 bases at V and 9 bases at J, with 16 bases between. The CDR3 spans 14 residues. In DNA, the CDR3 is TGTGCCAGCAGCTCGACGGGGACCGGCGTTGAGCAGTTCTTC. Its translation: CASSSTGTGVEQFF.

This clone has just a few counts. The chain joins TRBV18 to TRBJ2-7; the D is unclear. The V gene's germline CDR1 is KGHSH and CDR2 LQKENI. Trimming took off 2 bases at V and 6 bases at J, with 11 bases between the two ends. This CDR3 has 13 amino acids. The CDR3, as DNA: TGTGCCAGCTCACCAGACTTGCCGGCCGAGCAGTACGTC. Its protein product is CASSPDLPAEQYV.

The CDR3 reads CASSVTGGRNVAGNTIYF. The CDR3 nucleotides read TGTGCCAGCAGCGTGACAGGGGGACGGAATGTTGCAGGAAACACCATATATTTT. V and J are TRBV9 and TRBJ1-3, with 9 bases lining up with TRBD1. This CDR3 has 18 residues. V dropped 2 bases and J dropped 4; count of bases not matched to a gene: 13. The germline V gene encodes CDR1 SGDLS and CDR2 YYNGEE.

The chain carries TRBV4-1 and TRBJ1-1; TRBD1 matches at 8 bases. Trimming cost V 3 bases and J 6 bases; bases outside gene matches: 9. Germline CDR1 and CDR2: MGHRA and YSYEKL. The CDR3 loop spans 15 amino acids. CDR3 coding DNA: TGCGCCAGCAGCCATCTGGACAGGGAGGGGTCTGAAGCTTTCTTT. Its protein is CASSHLDREGSEAFF.

The chain's CDR3 is CASRGTGTPLHF. CDR3 sequence (DNA): TGTGCCAGCAGGGGGACAGGGACGCCCCTCCACTTT. This sequence joins TRBV2 and TRBJ1-6, with 9 bases identical to TRBD1. The V gene end was trimmed by 6 bases and the J gene end by 13 bases; junction bases not matched to a gene: 4. The germline V gene has CDR1 SNHLY and CDR2 FYNNEI. CDR3 length: 12 residues.

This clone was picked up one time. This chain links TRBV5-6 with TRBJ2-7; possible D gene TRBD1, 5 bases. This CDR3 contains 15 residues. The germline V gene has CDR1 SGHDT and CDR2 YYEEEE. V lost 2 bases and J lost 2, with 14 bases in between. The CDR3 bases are TGTGCCAGCAGCTTTTATGAAGGGGTACCCTACGAGCAGTACTTC. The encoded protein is CASSFYEGVPYEQYF.

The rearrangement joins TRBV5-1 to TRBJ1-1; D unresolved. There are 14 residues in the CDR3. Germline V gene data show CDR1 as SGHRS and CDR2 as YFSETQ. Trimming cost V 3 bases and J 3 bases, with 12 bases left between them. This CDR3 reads CASSWAPQDTEAFF. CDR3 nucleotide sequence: TGCGCCAGCAGCTGGGCCCCGCAGGACACTGAAGCTTTCTTT.

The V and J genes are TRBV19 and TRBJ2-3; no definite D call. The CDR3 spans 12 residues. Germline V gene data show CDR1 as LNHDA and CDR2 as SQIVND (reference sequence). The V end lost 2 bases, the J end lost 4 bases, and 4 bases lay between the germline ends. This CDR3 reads CASSIRADTQYF. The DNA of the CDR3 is TGTGCCAGTAGTATACGGGCAGATACGCAGTATTTT.

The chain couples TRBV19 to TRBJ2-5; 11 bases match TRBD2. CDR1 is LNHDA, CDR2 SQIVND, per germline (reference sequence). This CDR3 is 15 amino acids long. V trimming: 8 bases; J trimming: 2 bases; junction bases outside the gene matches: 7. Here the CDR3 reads CASAPGLAEQETQYF. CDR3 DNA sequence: TGTGCCAGTGCTCCGGGACTAGCGGAACAAGAGACCCAGTACTTC.

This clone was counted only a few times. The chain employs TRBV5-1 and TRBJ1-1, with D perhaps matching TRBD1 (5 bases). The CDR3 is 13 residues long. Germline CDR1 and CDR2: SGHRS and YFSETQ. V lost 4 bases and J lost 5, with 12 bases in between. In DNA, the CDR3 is TGCGCCAGCAGCACCCCGGAGGGGACTGAAGCTTTCTTT. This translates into CASSTPEGTEAFF.

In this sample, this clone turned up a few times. This CDR3 is CASSSLGASHLNQPQHF. DNA for the CDR3: TGTGCCAGCAGCTCCCTGGGGGCATCACACCTCAATCAGCCCCAGCATTTT. The chain uses TRBV7-8 and TRBJ1-5, with D maybe TRBD1 (6 bases). Trimming shortened V by 4 bases and J by 3 bases, and 19 bases separated the two germline ends. Germline V CDR1 and CDR2: SGHVS, FQNEAQ. The CDR3 totals 17 residues.

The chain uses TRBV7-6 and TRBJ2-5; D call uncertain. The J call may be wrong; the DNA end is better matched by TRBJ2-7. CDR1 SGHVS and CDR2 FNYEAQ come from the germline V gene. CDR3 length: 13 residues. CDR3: CASSSLPTYEQYF. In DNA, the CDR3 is TGTGCCAGCAGCTCACTACCCACCTACGAGCAGTACTTC.

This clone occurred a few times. The CDR3 loop is CASSRTSTGEQYF. The CDR3 bases are TGTGCCAGCAGCCGGACTAGCACGGGGGAGCAGTACTTC. The chain recombines TRBV11-2 with TRBJ2-7; 8 bases fit TRBD2. V shed 5 bases, J shed 7 bases, and the junction held 7 bases outside the gene matches. CDR1 and CDR2 (germline): SGHAT, FQNNGV. This CDR3 has 13 amino acids.

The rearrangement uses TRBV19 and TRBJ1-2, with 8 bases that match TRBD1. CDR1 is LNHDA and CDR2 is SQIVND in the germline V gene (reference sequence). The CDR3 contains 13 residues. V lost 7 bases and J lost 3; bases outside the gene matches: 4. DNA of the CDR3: TGTGCCAGTACTGCAGGGGGCGACTATGGCTACACCTTC. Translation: CASTAGGDYGYTF.

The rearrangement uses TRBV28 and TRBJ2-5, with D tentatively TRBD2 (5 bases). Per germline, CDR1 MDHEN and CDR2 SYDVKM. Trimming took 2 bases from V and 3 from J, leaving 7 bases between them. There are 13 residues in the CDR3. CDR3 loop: CASSLLAEETQYF. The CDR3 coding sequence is TGTGCCAGCAGTTTACTAGCAGAAGAGACCCAGTACTTC.

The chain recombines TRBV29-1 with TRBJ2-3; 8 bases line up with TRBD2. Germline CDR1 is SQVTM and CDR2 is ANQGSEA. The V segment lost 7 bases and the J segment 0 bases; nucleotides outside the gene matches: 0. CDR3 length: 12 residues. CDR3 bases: TGCAGCGCTAGCGGGAGCACAGATACGCAGTATTTT. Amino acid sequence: CSASGSTDTQYF.

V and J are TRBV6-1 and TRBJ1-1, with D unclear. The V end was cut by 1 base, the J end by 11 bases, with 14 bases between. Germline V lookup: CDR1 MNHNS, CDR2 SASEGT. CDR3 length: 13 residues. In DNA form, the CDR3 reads TGTGCCAGCAGTGAAGTCTGGAGGGATGGGGCTTTCTTT. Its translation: CASSEVWRDGAFF.

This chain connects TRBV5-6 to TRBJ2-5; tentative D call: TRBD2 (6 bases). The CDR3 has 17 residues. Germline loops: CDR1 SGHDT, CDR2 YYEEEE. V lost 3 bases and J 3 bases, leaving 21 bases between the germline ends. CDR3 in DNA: TGTGCCAGCAGCTCGGTAGTTGAGGCGGGACGTAAAGAGACCCAGTACTTC. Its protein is CASSSVVEAGRKETQYF.

CDR3 residues: CASSVSYEQYV. The CDR3 DNA follows: TGTGCCAGCAGTGTAAGCTACGAGCAGTACGTC. J is TRBJ2-7 and V is TRBV6-1; no firm D call. The germline V gene encodes CDR1 MNHNS and CDR2 SASEGT. The length of the CDR3 is 11 residues. The V end was cut by 4 bases, the J end by 3 bases, with 4 bases between.

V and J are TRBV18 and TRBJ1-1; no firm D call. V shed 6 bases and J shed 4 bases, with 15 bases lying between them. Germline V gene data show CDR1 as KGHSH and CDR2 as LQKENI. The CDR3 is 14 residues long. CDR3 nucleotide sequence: TGTGCCAGCTCTACCCGCGGGGATTTCACTGAAGCTTTCTTT. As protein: CASSTRGDFTEAFF.

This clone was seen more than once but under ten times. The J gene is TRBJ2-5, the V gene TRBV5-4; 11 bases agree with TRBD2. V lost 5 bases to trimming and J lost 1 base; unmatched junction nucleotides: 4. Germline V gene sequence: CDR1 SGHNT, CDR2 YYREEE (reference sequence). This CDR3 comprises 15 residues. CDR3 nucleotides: TGTGCCAGCAGACAAGGGACTAGCGGCCAAGAGACCCAGTACTTC. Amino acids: CASRQGTSGQETQYF.

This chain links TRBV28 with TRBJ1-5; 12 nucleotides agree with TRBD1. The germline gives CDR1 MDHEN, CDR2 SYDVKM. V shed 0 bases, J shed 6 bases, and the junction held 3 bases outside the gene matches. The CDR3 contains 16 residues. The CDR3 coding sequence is TGTGCCAGCAGTTTATGGGGACAGGGGGCGCGTCAGCCCCAGCATTTT. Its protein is CASSLWGQGARQPQHF.

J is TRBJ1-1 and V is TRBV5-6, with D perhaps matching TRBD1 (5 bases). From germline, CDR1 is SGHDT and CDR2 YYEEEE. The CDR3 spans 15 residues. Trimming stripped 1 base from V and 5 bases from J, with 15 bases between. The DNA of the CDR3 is TGTGCCAGCAGCTTGCAGACAGTCCGGAGAACTGAAGCTTTCTTT. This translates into CASSLQTVRRTEAFF. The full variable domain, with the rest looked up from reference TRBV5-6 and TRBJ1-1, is DAGVTQSPTHLIKTRGQQVTLRCSPKSGHDTVSWYQQALGQGPQFIFQYYEEEERQRGNFPDRFSGHQFPNYSSELNVNALLLGDSALYLCASSLQTVRRTEAFFGQGTRLTVV.

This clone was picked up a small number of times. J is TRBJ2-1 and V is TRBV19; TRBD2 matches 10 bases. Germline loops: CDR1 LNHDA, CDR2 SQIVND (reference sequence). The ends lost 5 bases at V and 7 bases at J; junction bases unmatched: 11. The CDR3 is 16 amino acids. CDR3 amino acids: CASSLIGSSGRNEQFF. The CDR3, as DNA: TGTGCCAGTAGTCTAATAGGGAGTAGCGGGAGGAATGAGCAGTTCTTC.